A selection of T cell receptor beta chains follows, all from one sample in a study of T cell responses to AZD1222 COVID-19 vaccine. Clones were read by immunoSEQ multiplex PCR, and TCRdb kept only the in-frame ones, dropping some. This sample has fewer than 120,000 clones, with 81% found just once. The sample here was peripheral blood, taken on day 0 of AZD1222 vaccination. The receptors stem from an adult in good health. The CDR3 runs from the conserved cysteine through the conserved F or W. Fields, in order: J gene, V gene, CDR3 protein.

j_gene: TRBJ1-2; v_gene: TRBV6-5; CDR3aa: CASTFDRTNYGYTF
j_gene: TRBJ2-7; v_gene: TRBV18; CDR3aa: CASSPSAGALSEQYF
j_gene: TRBJ1-1; v_gene: TRBV27; CDR3aa: CASSSLMGQLNTEAFF
j_gene: TRBJ1-4; v_gene: TRBV6-5; CDR3aa: CASKDTGGGNEKLFF
j_gene: TRBJ2-7; v_gene: TRBV5-6; CDR3aa: CASTEGGGARSSYEQYF
j_gene: TRBJ2-1; v_gene: TRBV10-3; CDR3aa: CAIRSLGTSGDEQFF
j_gene: TRBJ2-1; v_gene: TRBV5-1; CDR3aa: CASSLELGEIYNEQFF
j_gene: TRBJ1-2; v_gene: TRBV10-2; CDR3aa: CASSEFEGSNYGYTF
j_gene: TRBJ1-6; v_gene: TRBV7-8; CDR3aa: CASSLQGSSYNSPLHF
j_gene: TRBJ1-1; v_gene: TRBV5-4; CDR3aa: CASSLGRAQVNTEAFF
j_gene: TRBJ1-5; v_gene: TRBV6-4; CDR3aa: CASTEGGRDNNQPQHF
j_gene: TRBJ2-1; v_gene: TRBV19; CDR3aa: CASSIQDRGLKNEQFF
j_gene: TRBJ1-6; v_gene: TRBV6-5; CDR3aa: CASSWGALAVNSPLHF
j_gene: TRBJ1-2; v_gene: TRBV6-5; CDR3aa: CASGSGQVRFHTF
j_gene: TRBJ2-3; v_gene: TRBV11-2; CDR3aa: CASSSRRRTDTQYF
j_gene: TRBJ2-2; v_gene: TRBV7-2; CDR3aa: CASSFAGELFF
j_gene: TRBJ1-3; v_gene: TRBV29-1; CDR3aa: CSATFITGSSGNTIYF
j_gene: TRBJ2-7; v_gene: TRBV3-1/TRBV3-2; CDR3aa: CASSPIQRGEQYF
j_gene: TRBJ1-2; v_gene: TRBV28; CDR3aa: CASSFRQGGYTF
j_gene: TRBJ2-6; v_gene: TRBV29-1; CDR3aa: CSATRDVDSGANVLTF
j_gene: TRBJ2-4; v_gene: TRBV10-1; CDR3aa: CASSESPKNIQYF
j_gene: TRBJ1-2; v_gene: TRBV5-1; CDR3aa: CASSLNKGANYGYTF
j_gene: TRBJ1-5; v_gene: TRBV2; CDR3aa: CASSESNQPQHF
j_gene: TRBJ1-1; v_gene: TRBV18; CDR3aa: CASSPTLGGNTEAFF
j_gene: TRBJ2-4; v_gene: TRBV30; CDR3aa: CAWSVGSKNIQYF
j_gene: TRBJ1-1; v_gene: TRBV5-5; CDR3aa: CASSLVTHTEAFF
j_gene: TRBJ1-4; v_gene: TRBV12-3/TRBV12-4; CDR3aa: CATTPSSNEKLFF
j_gene: TRBJ2-1; v_gene: TRBV7-7; CDR3aa: CASSLTLRLSYNEQFF
j_gene: TRBJ1-2; v_gene: TRBV6-4; CDR3aa: CASSRTGGFGDYGYTF
j_gene: TRBJ2-5; v_gene: TRBV5-1; CDR3aa: CASSLGRNDGQETQYF
j_gene: TRBJ2-7; v_gene: TRBV6-2/TRBV6-3; CDR3aa: CASSTGTYEQYF
j_gene: TRBJ2-5; v_gene: TRBV6-1; CDR3aa: CASSESRNGLPETQYF
j_gene: TRBJ2-5; v_gene: TRBV5-1; CDR3aa: CASSLRGTSGLSETQYF
j_gene: TRBJ2-7; v_gene: TRBV6-6; CDR3aa: CASSYRGTTSNDEQYF
j_gene: TRBJ1-2; v_gene: TRBV7-2; CDR3aa: CASSLVGGQPYGYTF
j_gene: TRBJ1-2; v_gene: TRBV28; CDR3aa: CASSLEGGFDYGYTF
j_gene: TRBJ2-6; v_gene: TRBV24-1; CDR3aa: CATSDTSSGANVLTF
j_gene: TRBJ2-1; v_gene: TRBV5-1; CDR3aa: CASSPSGGAINEQFF
j_gene: TRBJ2-5; v_gene: TRBV6-5; CDR3aa: CASSYSGERETQYF
j_gene: TRBJ1-5; v_gene: TRBV6-6; CDR3aa: CASLQGASNQPQHF
j_gene: TRBJ2-1; v_gene: TRBV6-5; CDR3aa: CASSYAGGYYNEQFF
j_gene: TRBJ2-7; v_gene: TRBV6-6; CDR3aa: CASRSWGSSYEQYF
j_gene: TRBJ2-1; v_gene: TRBV6-5; CDR3aa: CASSYSGRAYNEQFF
j_gene: TRBJ1-3; v_gene: TRBV9; CDR3aa: CASSVDSGNTIYF
j_gene: TRBJ2-5; v_gene: TRBV10-3; CDR3aa: CAISESSGGAPETQYF
j_gene: TRBJ1-2; v_gene: TRBV30; CDR3aa: CAWSGARVSGYTF
j_gene: TRBJ1-4; v_gene: TRBV5-1; CDR3aa: CASSSGGEKLFF
j_gene: TRBJ1-6; v_gene: TRBV27; CDR3aa: CASSSPPGTLHF
j_gene: TRBJ2-6; v_gene: TRBV6-2/TRBV6-3; CDR3aa: CASSQNPAGTGSGANVLTF
j_gene: TRBJ2-2; v_gene: TRBV24-1; CDR3aa: CATSDPSGRGNTGELFF
j_gene: TRBJ1-2; v_gene: TRBV6-1; CDR3aa: CASSPLGVGGYTF
j_gene: TRBJ1-5; v_gene: TRBV2; CDR3aa: CASSEDSYSNQPQHF
j_gene: TRBJ2-4; v_gene: TRBV7-5; CDR3aa: CARSSTGDLAKNIQYF
j_gene: TRBJ1-2; v_gene: TRBV30; CDR3aa: CACGRDSNYGYTF